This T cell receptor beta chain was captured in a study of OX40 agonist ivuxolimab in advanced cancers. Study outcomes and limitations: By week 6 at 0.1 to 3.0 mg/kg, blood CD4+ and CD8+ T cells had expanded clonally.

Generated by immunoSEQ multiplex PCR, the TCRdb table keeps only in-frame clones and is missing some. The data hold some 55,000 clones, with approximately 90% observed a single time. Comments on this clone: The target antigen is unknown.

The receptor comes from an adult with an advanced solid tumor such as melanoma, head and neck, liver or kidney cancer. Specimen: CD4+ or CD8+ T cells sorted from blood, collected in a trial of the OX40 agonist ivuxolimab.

The CDR3 DNA follows: TGTGCCAGCTTAGAGACAGCTAACTATGGCTACACCTTC. Translating gives CASLETANYGYTF. The chain links TRBV6-1 to TRBJ1-2; D is possibly TRBD1 (5 bases). Germline V gives CDR1 MNHNS, CDR2 SASEGT. Trimming pared 8 bases from V and 0 bases from J, leaving 10 bases between. This CDR3 region has 13 residues.